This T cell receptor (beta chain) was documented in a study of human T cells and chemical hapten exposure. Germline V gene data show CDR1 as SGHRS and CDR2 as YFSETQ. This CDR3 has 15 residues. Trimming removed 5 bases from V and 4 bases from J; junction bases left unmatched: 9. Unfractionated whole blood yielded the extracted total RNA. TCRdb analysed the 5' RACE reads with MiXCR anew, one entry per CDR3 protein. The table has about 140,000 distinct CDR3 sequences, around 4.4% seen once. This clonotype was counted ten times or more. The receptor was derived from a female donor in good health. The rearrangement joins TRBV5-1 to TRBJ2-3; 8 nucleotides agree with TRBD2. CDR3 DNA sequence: TGCGCCAGCAGTGATAGCGGGGCGCCCGCAGATACGCAGTATTTT. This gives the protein CASSDSGAPADTQYF.